This TCR beta chain stems from a study of siplizumab effects on memory and regulatory T cells (dated by TCRdb to between 2018 and 2020). Regarding the research as a whole: The study examined how the anti-CD2 antibody siplizumab affects alloreactive T-cell subsets in allogeneic mixed lymphocyte reactions built from human PBMCs.

Sorted unstimulated T cells, along with proliferating T cells recovered from mixed lymphocyte reactions, underwent TCRbeta CDR3 sequencing. Fresh whole blood from nine to eleven HLA-typed healthy donors was used to isolate PBMCs. Unstimulated CD4+ regulatory T cells were FACS-sorted to map the origin of alloreactive clones. Here is what the overall study found, with its caveats: Among mappable alloreactive CD4+ clones, an average Treg-derived fraction of 68.8% was observed with siplizumab, compared with roughly 27% in control reactions. Whether proliferating Tregs from siplizumab cultures were suppressive was not functionally confirmed. Siplizumab significantly lowered the cumulative frequency of alloreactive sequences that could be traced to unstimulated CD4+ memory T cells. Sequences below about 10^-5 frequency were poorly captured, so only a minor fraction of alloreactive clones could be mapped to unstimulated subsets. For roughly 80-97% of proliferating CD4+ or CD8+ clones, no naive or memory phenotype could be assigned. Greater diversity appeared to be present in unstimulated naive T cells than in memory T cells, and a substantial contribution to the alloresponse seemed to be made by naive cells.

The CDR3 goes from the cysteine to the phenylalanine over 16 residues. Only the CDR3 portion is preserved as DNA: 48 bases, with reading frame beginning at the first base. The germline V gene encodes CDR1 SGHVS and CDR2 FQNEAQ. V is reduced by 5 bases and J by 0 bases, leaving a spacing of 13 bases between them. About this clone: Its antigen has not been determined. Per-base quality was not reported, and no clone a single base away is much larger than it.

The library came from the immunoSEQ multiplex PCR assay. Roughly 100,000 TCR templates per sample were assayed by the deep sequencing platform. Genomic DNA extracted from sorted T cells was used for TCRbeta CDR3 sequencing. For the original study's pipeline: The R programming language was used for clonal analysis of TCRbeta CDR3 data. Alloreactive CD4+ and CD8+ clones were defined by comparing unstimulated samples with post-reaction CFSE-low samples. By matching sequences to the repertoires of sorted unstimulated Treg and non-Treg cells, each alloreactive CD4+ clone was assigned a regulatory or non-regulatory origin. TCRdb obtained this table from immuneACCESS and retained in-frame rearrangements with V and J assigned. These tables miss some clones; where compared with another copy, unresolved V genes account for less than half of the shortfall, and the remainder is unexplained. The V and J calls and clone size are taken from that table; D and trimming were inferred from the DNA. Recorded for this sample are under 100,000 clones; about nine tenths of them occurred a single time. The ten largest make up less than 2% of the sample.

Source material: Tregs sorted from blood. The rearranged segments are TRBV7-8 and TRBJ2-2; the D gene is possibly TRBD1, with 5 bases matching. This TCR derives from a human donor in good health. The sequence in DNA is TGTGCCAGCAGCAGATGGACAACACCGAACACCGGGGAGCTGTTTTTT. This codes for CASSRWTTPNTGELFF.